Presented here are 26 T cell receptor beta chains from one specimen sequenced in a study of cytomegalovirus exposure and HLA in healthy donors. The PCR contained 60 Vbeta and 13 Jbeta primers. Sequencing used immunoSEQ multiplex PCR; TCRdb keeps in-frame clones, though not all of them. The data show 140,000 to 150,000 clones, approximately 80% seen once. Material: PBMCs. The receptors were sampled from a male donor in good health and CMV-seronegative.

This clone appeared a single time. CDR3: CASSYSGLAVTDTQYF. For the CDR3, the DNA is TGTGCCAGCAGTTACTCCGGACTAGCGGTCACAGATACGCAGTATTTT. The V and J genes are TRBV6-5 and TRBJ2-3; 10 positions agree with TRBD2. V lost 0 bases and J lost 2; bases outside the gene matches: 2. The CDR3 extends over 16 amino acids. Germline V lookup: CDR1 MNHEY, CDR2 SVGAGI.

As DNA, the CDR3 is TGCGCCAGCAGCTTGGGTGGACAGCAAGATTCACCCCTCCACTTT. Translating it yields CASSLGGQQDSPLHF. The chain links TRBV5-1 to TRBJ1-6; tentatively, D is TRBD1 (6 bases). The CDR3 has 15 residues. Deletions cut 0 bases from V and 8 bases from J, with 12 bases between. The germline CDR1 and CDR2 sequences are SGHRS and YFSETQ.

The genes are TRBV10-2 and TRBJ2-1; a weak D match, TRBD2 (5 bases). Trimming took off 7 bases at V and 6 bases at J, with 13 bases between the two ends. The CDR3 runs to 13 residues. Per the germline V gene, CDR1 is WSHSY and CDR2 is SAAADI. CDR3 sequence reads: CASTPTRANEQFF. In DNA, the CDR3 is TGCGCCAGCACTCCTACTAGAGCCAATGAGCAGTTCTTC.

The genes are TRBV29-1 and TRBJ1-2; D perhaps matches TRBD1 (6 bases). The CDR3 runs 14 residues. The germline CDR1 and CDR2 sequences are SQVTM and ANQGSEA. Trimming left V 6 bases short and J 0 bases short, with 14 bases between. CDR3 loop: CSVPQGNSNYGYTF. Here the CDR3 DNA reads TGCAGCGTCCCACAGGGAAACTCTAACTATGGCTACACCTTC.

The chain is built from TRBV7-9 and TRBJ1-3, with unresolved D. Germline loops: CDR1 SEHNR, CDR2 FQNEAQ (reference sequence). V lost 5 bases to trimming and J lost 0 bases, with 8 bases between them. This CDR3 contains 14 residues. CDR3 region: CASSNGSSGNTIYF. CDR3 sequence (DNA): TGTGCCAGCAGCAACGGGTCCTCTGGAAACACCATATATTTT. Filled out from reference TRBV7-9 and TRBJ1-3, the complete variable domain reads DTGVSQNPRHKITKRGQNVTFRCDPISEHNRLYWYRQTLGQGPEFLTYFQNEAQLEKSRLLSDRFSAERPKGSFSTLEIQRTEQGDSAMYLCASSNGSSGNTIYFGEGSWLTVV.

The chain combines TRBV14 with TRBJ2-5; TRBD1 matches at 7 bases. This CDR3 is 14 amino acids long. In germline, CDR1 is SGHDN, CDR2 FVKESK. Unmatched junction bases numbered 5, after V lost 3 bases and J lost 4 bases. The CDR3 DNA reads TGTGCCAGCAGCCACCGGGACAGATCAGAGACCCAGTACTTC. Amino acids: CASSHRDRSETQYF.

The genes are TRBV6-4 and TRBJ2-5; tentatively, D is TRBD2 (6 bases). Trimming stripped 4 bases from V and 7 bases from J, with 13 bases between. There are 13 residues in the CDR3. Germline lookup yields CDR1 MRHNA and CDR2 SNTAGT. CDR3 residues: CASSAGTGGTQYF. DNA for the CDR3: TGTGCCAGCAGTGCGGGGACTGGAGGGACCCAGTACTTC.

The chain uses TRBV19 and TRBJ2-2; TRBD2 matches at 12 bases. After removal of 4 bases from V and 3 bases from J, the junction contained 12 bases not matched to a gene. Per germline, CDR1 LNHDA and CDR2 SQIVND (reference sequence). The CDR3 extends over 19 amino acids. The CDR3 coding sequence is TGTGCCAGTAGTAATTTCATCGTGCTAGCGGGAGGGTACACCGGGGAGCTGTTTTTT. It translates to CASSNFIVLAGGYTGELFF.

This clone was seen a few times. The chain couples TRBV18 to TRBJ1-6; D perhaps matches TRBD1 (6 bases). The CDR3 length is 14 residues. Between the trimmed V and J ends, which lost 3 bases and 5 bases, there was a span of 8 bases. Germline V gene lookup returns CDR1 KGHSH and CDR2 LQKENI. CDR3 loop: CASSPAGDNSPLHF. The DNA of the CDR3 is TGTGCCAGCTCACCGGCAGGGGATAATTCACCCCTCCACTTT. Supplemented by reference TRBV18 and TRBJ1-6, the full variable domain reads NAGVMQNPRHLVRRRGQEARLRCSPMKGHSHVYWYRQLPEEGLKFMVYLQKENIIDESGMPKERFSAEFPKEGPSILRIQQVVRGDSAAYFCASSPAGDNSPLHFGNGTRLTVT.

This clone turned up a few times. CDR3 region: CASSVGRQETQYF. The CDR3 DNA sequence: TGTGCCAGCAGTGTGGGGCGGCAAGAGACCCAGTACTTC. The chain couples TRBV2 to TRBJ2-5, with D possibly matching TRBD1 (5 bases). The CDR3 covers 13 residues. With 4 bases removed from V and 2 bases from J, the gap between germline ends came to 8 bases. Germline CDR1 reads SNHLY; CDR2 reads FYNNEI.

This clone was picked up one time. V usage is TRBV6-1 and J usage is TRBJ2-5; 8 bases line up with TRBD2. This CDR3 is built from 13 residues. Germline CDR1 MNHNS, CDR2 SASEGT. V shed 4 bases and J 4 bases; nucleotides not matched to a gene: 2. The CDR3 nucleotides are TGTGCCAGCAGTGCCGCGGGGGGAGAGACCCAGTACTTC. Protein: CASSAAGGETQYF.

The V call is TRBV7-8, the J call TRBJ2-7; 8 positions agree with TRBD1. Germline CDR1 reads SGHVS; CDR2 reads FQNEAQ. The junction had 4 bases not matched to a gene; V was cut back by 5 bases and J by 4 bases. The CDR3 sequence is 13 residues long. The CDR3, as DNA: TGTGCCAGCAGCCCCCGGACAGGGTACGAGCAGTACTTC. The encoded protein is CASSPRTGYEQYF.

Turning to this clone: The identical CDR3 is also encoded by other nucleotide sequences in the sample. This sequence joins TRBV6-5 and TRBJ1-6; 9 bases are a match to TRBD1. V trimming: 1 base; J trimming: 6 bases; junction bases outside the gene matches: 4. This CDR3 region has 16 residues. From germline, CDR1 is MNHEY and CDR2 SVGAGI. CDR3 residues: CASSYWTGAGNSPLHF. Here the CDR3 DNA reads TGTGCCAGCAGTTACTGGACAGGGGCCGGTAATTCACCCCTCCACTTT.

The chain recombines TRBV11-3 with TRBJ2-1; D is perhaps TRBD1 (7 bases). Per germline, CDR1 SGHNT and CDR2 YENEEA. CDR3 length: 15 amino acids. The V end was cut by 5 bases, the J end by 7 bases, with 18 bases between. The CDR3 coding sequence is TGTGCCAGCAGCCAACGACAGGGAGGTTTGAATGAGCAGTTCTTC. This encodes CASSQRQGGLNEQFF. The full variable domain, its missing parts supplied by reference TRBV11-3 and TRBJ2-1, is EAGVVQSPRYKIIEKKQPVAFWCNPISGHNTLYWYLQNLGQGPELLIRYENEEAVDDSQLPKDRFSAERLKGVDSTLKIQPAELGDSAVYLCASSQRQGGLNEQFFGPGTRLTVL.

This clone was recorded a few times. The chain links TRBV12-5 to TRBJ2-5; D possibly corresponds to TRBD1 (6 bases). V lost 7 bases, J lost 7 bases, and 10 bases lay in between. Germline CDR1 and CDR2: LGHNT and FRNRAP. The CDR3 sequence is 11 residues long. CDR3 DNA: TGTGCTAGTGCAGGGGATGGGACCCAGTACTTC. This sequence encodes CASAGDGTQYF. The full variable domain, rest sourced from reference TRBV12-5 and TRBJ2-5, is DARVTQTPRHKVTEMGQEVTMRCQPILGHNTVFWYRQTMMQGLELLAYFRNRAPLDDSGMPKDRFSAEMPDATLATLKIQPSEPRDSAVYFCASAGDGTQYFGPGTRLLVL.

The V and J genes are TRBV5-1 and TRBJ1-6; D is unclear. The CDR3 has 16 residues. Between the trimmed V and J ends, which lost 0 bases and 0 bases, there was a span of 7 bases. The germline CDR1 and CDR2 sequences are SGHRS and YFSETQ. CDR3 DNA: TGCGCCAGCAGCTTGGATGAGAGCTCCTATAATTCACCCCTCCACTTT. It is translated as CASSLDESSYNSPLHF.

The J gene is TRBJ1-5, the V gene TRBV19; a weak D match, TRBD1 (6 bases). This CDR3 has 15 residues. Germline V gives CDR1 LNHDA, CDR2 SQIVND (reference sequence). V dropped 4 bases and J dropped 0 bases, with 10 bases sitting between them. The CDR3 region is CASSTTGGSNQPQHF. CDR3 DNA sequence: TGTGCCAGTAGTACGACAGGAGGTAGCAATCAGCCCCAGCATTTT.

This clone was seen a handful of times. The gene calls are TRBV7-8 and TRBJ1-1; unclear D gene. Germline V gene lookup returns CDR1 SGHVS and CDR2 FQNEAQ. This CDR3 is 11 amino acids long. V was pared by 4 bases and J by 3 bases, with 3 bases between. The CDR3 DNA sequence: TGTGCCAGCAGCTCCGACACTGAAGCTTTCTTT. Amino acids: CASSSDTEAFF.

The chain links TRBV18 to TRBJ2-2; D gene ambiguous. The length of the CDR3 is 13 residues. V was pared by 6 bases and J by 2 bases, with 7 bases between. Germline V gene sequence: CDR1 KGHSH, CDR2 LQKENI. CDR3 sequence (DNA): TGTGCCAGCTCTCAGACAAACACCGGGGAGCTGTTTTTT. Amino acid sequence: CASSQTNTGELFF.

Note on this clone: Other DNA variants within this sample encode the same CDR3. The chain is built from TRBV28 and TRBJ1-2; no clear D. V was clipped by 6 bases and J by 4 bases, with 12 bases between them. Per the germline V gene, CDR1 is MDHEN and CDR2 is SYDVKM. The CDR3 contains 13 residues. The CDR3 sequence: CASSYSEGYGYTF. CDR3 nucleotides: TGTGCCAGCAGCTACAGTGAGGGCTATGGCTACACCTTC.

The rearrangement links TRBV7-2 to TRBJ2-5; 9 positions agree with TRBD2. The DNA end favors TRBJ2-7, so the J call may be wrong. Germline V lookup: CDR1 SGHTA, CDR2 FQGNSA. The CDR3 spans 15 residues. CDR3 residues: CASSLVPSGVDEQYF. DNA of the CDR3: TGTGCCAGCAGCTTAGTTCCTAGCGGGGTTGACGAGCAGTACTTC.

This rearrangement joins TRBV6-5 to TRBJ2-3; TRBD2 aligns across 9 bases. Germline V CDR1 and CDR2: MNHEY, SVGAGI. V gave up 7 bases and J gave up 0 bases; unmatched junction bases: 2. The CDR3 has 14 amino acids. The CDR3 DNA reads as TGTGCCAGCAACGCGGGGGGGAGCACAGATACGCAGTATTTT. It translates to CASNAGGSTDTQYF.

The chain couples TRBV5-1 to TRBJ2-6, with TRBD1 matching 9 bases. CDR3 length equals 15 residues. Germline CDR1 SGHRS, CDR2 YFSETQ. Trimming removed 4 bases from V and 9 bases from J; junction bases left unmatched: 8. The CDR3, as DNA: TGCGCCAGCAGCCGGGAGGACAGGGGAGTCAACGTCCTGACTTTC. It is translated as CASSREDRGVNVLTF.

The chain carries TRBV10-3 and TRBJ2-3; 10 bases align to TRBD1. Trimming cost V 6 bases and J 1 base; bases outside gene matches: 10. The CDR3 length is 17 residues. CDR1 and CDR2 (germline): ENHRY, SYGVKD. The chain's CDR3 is CAIRRSSGTGGTDTQYF. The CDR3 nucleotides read TGTGCCATCAGGCGCTCTTCCGGGACAGGGGGCACAGATACGCAGTATTTT.

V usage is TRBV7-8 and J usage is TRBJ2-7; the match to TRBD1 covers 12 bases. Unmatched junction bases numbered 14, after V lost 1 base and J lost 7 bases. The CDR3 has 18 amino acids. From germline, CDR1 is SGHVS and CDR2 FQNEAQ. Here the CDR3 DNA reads TGTGCCAGCAGCTTAGAACGTATCACCTGGGACAGGGGGCCTGAGCAGTACTTC. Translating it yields CASSLERITWDRGPEQYF.

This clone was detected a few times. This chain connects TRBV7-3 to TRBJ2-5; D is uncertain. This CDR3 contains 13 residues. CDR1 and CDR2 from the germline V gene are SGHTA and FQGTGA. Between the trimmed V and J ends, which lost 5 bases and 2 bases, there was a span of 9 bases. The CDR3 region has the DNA TGTGCCAGCAGCCCCGACGGGCAAGAGACCCAGTACTTC. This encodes CASSPDGQETQYF.